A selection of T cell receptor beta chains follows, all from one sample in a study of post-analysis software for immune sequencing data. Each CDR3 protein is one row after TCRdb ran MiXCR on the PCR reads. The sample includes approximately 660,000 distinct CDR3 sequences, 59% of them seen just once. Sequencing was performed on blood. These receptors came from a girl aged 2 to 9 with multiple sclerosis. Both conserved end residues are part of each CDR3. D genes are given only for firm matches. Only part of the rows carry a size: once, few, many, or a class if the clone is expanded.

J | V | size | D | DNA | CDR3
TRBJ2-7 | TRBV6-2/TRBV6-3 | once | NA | TGTGCCAGCAGTTACTCAGCTGATTCCCAGTACGAGCAGTACTTC | CASSYSADSQYEQYF
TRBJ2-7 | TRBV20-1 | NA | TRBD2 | TGCAGTGCGGCACCTAGCGGGAGGGCCGTTAGCGAGCAGTACTTC | CSAAPSGRAVSEQYF
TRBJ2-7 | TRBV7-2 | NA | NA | TGTGCCAGCAGCTCTCAGATCGGCAGCTACGAGCAGTACTTC | CASSSQIGSYEQYF
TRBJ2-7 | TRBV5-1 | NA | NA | TGCGCCAGCAGCTTGAGTATGGCGGGACCCTCCTACGAGCAGTACTTC | CASSLSMAGPSYEQYF
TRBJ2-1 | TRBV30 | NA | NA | TGTGCCTTCACTAGCTCCTACAATGAGCAGTTCTTC | CAFTSSYNEQFF
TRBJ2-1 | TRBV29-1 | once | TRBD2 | TGCAGCGTTGAAGATCGCCTAGCGGGGGGAGACAATGAGCAGTTCTTC | CSVEDRLAGGDNEQFF
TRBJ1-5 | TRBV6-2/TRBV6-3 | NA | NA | TGTGCCAGCCGCAGGGTTCGTAATCAGCCCCAGCATTTT | CASRRVRNQPQHF
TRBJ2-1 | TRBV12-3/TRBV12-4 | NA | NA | TGCGCCAGCAGCCGTAACCCGAGCTCCTACAATGAGCAGTTCTTC | CASSRNPSSYNEQFF
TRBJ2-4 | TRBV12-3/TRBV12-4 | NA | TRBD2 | TGTGCCAGCAGTTTAGCGTTAGCGGGAGCGATGGACATTCAGTACTTC | CASSLALAGAMDIQYF
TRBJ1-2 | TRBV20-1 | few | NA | TGCAGTGCTAGAGATCTGGTGGGGGGCAATGGCTACACCTTC | CSARDLVGGNGYTF
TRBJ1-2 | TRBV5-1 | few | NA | TGCGCCAGCAGCTTCGAACGACATTGGATTGATGGCTACACCTTC | CASSFERHWIDGYTF
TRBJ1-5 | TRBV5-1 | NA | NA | TGCGCCAGCAGCTTGGGGGACGGACATAATCAGCCCCAGCATTTT | CASSLGDGHNQPQHF
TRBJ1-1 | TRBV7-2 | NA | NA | TGTGCCAGCAGCTTAAATTTGGGGCAGGGGACCACTGAAGCTTTCTTT | CASSLNLGQGTTEAFF
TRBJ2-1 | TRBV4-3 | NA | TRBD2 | TGCGCCAGCAGCCAAGATTTCAGCGGGGGTGAGCAGTTCTTC | CASSQDFSGGEQFF
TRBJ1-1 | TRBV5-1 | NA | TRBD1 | TGCGCCAGCAGCTCGGGACAGGGCGAGACTGAAGCTTTCTTT | CASSSGQGETEAFF
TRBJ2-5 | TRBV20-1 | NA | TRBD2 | TGCAGTGCTAGAGAACTAGCGGGAGGGCCCTCAGAGACCCAGTACTTC | CSARELAGGPSETQYF
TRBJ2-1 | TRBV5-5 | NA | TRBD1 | TGTGCCAGCAGCAGTCACCGGGACAGGGAATTGCAGTTCTTC | CASSSHRDRELQFF
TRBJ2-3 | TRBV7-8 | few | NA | TGTGCCAGCAACCCCCGTGGGGGGGCACGAGATACGCAGTATTTT | CASNPRGGARDTQYF
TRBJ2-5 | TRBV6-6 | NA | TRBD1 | TGTGCCAGCAGTTATAAGGGGGCGCGGAGACAGGGAGAGACCCAGTACTTC | CASSYKGARRQGETQYF
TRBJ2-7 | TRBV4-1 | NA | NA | TGCGCCAGTAGCCAAGGCCGGGGCAGGGGAAAATACGAGCAGTACTTC | CASSQGRGRGKYEQYF
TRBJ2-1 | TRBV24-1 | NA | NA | TGTGCCACCAGTGACCACAGGGGACTACCCAATGAGCAGTTCTTC | CATSDHRGLPNEQFF
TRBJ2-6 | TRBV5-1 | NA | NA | TGCGCCAGCAGCTTGGGCAGTCCGAACTCTGGGGCCAACGTCCTGACTTTC | CASSLGSPNSGANVLTF
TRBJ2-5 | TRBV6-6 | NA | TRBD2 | TGTGCCAGCGTGCGGGGGACCAAAGAGACCCAGTACTTC | CASVRGTKETQYF
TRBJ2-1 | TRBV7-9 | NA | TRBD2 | TGTGCCAGCAGAAACAGCGGGAGCAGGTACAATGAGCAGTTCTTC | CASRNSGSRYNEQFF
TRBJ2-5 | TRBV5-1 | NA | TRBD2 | TGCGCCAGCAGTCTTCCGGGGCTAGCGGGAGTTCGCGAGACCCAGTACTTC | CASSLPGLAGVRETQYF
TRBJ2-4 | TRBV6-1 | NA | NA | TGTGCCAGCAGCATAGCCGGAGCCAAAAACATTCAGTACTTC | CASSIAGAKNIQYF
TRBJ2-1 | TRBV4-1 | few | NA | TGCGCCAGCAGCCTCCGGACCATCCCAGATGAGCAGTTCTTC | CASSLRTIPDEQFF
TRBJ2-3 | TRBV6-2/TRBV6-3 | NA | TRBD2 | TGTGCCAGCAGTTACTCGGGACTAGCGGGGAACCCCTCCGGTGGCACAGATACGCAGTATTTT | CASSYSGLAGNPSGGTDTQYF
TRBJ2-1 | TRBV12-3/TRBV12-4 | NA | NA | TGTGCCAGCAGTTTAGAGCCTTCCTACAATGAGCAGTTCTTC | CASSLEPSYNEQFF
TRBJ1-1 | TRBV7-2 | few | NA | TGTGCCAGCAGCTTACAACCGGGAAGCGCTGAAGCTTTCTTT | CASSLQPGSAEAFF
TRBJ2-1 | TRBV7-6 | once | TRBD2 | TGTGCCAGCAGCGAAGAACCGGGAGGCAATTACAATGAGCAGTTCTTC | CASSEEPGGNYNEQFF
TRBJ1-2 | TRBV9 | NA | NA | TGTGCCAGCAACCCGGACGGAACTAACTATGGCTACACCTTC | CASNPDGTNYGYTF
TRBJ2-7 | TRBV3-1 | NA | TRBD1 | TGTGCCAGCAGCCTTAAGGGACAGGGGTCCCCTAACTACGAGCAGTACTTC | CASSLKGQGSPNYEQYF
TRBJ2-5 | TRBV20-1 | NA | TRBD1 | TGCAGTGCTTGGACAGGGGAAGGAAAAGAGACCCAGTACTTC | CSAWTGEGKETQYF
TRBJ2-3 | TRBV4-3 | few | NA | TGCGCCAGCAGCCCTACCGCGGGGGCTACCACAGATACGCAGTATTTT | CASSPTAGATTDTQYF
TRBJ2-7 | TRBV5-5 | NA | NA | TGTGCCAGCAGCTTTCAGGTTACTAGCTCCTACGAGCAGTACTTC | CASSFQVTSSYEQYF
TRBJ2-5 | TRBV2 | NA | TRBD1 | TGTGCCAGCAGGGACAGGGAAGTGGAGACCCAGTACTTC | CASRDREVETQYF
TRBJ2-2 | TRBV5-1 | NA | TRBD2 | TGCGCCAGCAGCACCGGACTAGCGGGAGCCGGGGAGCTGTTTTTT | CASSTGLAGAGELFF
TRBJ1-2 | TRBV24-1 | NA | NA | TGTGCCACCAGTGGGGGGTACGGGGCGCAATCCTATGGCTACACCTTC | CATSGGYGAQSYGYTF
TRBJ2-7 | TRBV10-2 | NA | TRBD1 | TGCGCCACCAGGGGGACAGAATCCTACGAGCAGTACTTC | CATRGTESYEQYF